This T cell receptor (beta chain) was identified in a study of blood T cell repertoires in COVID-19. Study-wide context: PBMCs, B-cell-depleted T cells, or T cells provided the cDNA or gDNA that made up the material.

Trimming cost V 4 bases and J 2 bases, with 12 bases left between them. CDR1 and CDR2 (germline): SGHTA, FQGNSA. The CDR3 is 14 residues long. Per the authors' pipeline: The assay estimated nucleated cells by amplifying reference gene primers. The protocol was immunoSEQ multiplex PCR, while the TCRdb copy is restricted to in-frame clones and leaves out a portion. The DNA was the basis for D and trimming; V, J and clone size are from that table. The sample has around 100,000 clones, around nine tenths seen once. The chain joins TRBV7-2 to TRBJ2-7; no definite D call. This receptor was identified in an elderly man with acute or convalescent COVID-19. Input material: peripheral blood. The CDR3 DNA sequence: TGTGCCAGCAGCTCCGTCTCGCAGACCTACGAGCAGTACTTC. Its translation is CASSSVSQTYEQYF.